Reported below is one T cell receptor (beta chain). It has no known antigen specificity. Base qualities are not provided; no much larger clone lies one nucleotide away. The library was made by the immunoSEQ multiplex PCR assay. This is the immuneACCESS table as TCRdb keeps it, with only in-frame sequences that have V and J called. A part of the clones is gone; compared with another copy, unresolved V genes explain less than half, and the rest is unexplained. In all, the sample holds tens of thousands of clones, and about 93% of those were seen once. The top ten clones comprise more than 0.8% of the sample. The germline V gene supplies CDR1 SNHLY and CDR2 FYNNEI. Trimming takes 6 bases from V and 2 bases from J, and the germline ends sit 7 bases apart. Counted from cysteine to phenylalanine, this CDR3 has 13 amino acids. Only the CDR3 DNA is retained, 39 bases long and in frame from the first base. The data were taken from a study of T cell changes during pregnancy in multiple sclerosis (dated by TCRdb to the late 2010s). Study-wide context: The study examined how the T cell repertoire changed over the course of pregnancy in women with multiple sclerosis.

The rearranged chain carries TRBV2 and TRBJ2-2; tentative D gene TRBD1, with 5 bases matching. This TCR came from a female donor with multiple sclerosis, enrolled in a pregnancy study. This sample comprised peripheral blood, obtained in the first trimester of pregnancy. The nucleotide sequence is TGTGCCAGCAGCCAGGGAAACACCGGGGAGCTGTTTTTT. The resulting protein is CASSQGNTGELFF. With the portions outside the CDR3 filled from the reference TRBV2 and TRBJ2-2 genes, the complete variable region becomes EPEVTQTPSHQVTQMGQEVILRCVPISNHLYFYWYRQILGQKVEFLVSFYNNEISEKSEIFDDQFSVERPDGSNFTLKIRSTKLEDSAMYFCASSQGNTGELFFGEGSRLTVL.